Following are 29 T cell receptor beta chains from one sample sequenced in a study of blood T cell repertoires in COVID-19. Some clones are missing from TCRdb's copy, which holds only in-frame ones; the method was immunoSEQ multiplex PCR. This repertoire shows almost 50,000 clones, 79% found once; its top ten account for about 25%. The specimen was peripheral blood. These receptors were collected from a man between 65 and 85 years old with acute or convalescent COVID-19.

The rearrangement joins TRBV7-3 to TRBJ1-1; 9 nucleotides align to TRBD1. The CDR3 sequence is 14 residues long. Germline CDR1 SGHTA, CDR2 FQGTGA. Losses at the gene ends were 6 bases for V and 1 base for J; bases not matched to a gene: 3. CDR3 DNA: TGTGCCAGCAGGCCGGGACAGGGGAACACTGAAGCTTTCTTT. Translation: CASRPGQGNTEAFF.

This clone was detected only a few times. This chain links TRBV2 with TRBJ2-1, with TRBD2 identical over 7 bases. Per germline, CDR1 SNHLY and CDR2 FYNNEI. After removal of 4 bases from V and 7 bases from J, the junction contained 13 bases not matched to a gene. The CDR3 sequence is 16 residues long. CDR3 in DNA: TGTGCCAGCAGTGCCCAGAGGTGGCAGCGGGGAAATGAGCAGTTCTTC. Protein: CASSAQRWQRGNEQFF. The full variable domain, in which reference TRBV2 and TRBJ2-1 provide the parts outside the CDR3, is EPEVTQTPSHQVTQMGQEVILRCVPISNHLYFYWYRQILGQKVEFLVSFYNNEISEKSEIFDDQFSVERPDGSNFTLKIRSTKLEDSAMYFCASSAQRWQRGNEQFFGPGTRLTVL.

CDR3 sequence (DNA): TGTGCCAGCACCCGGACCGGGAGGGCCCCAGATACGCAGTATTTT. It is translated as CASTRTGRAPDTQYF. The V gene is TRBV5-4, the J gene TRBJ2-3; 8 bases match TRBD2. V was pared by 6 bases and J by 4 bases, with 10 bases of the junction left unmatched. This CDR3 has 15 amino acids. Germline CDR1 SGHNT, CDR2 YYREEE (reference sequence). Full variable domain (outside the CDR3, taken from reference TRBV5-4 and TRBJ2-3): ETGVTQSPTHLIKTRGQQVTLRCSSQSGHNTVSWYQQALGQGPQFIFQYYREEENGRGNFPPRFSGLQFPNYSSELNVNALELDDSALYLCASTRTGRAPDTQYFGPGTRLTVL.

J is TRBJ2-6 and V is TRBV9; D possibly corresponds to TRBD1 (5 bases). The CDR3 sequence is 17 residues long. CDR1 is SGDLS and CDR2 is YYNGEE in the germline V gene. V was pared by 1 base and J by 2 bases, with 13 bases between. DNA of the CDR3: TGTGCCAGCAGCGTAAGGACCCTCAGGGCTGGGGCCAACGTCCTGACTTTC. Encoded protein: CASSVRTLRAGANVLTF. The full variable domain, in which reference TRBV9 and TRBJ2-6 provide the parts outside the CDR3, is DSGVTQTPKHLITATGQRVTLRCSPRSGDLSVYWYQQSLDQGLQFLIQYYNGEERAKGNILERFSAQQFPDLHSELNLSSLELGDSALYFCASSVRTLRAGANVLTFGAGSRLTVL.

The table lists this clone with a few counts. V and J are TRBV2 and TRBJ2-3; TRBD2 matches at 10 bases. Trimming removed 1 base from V and 0 bases from J; junction bases left unmatched: 13. CDR3 size: 20 residues. Germline V lookup: CDR1 SNHLY, CDR2 FYNNEI. The CDR3: CASSEGNLAGGPPSTDTQYF. CDR3 DNA: TGTGCCAGCAGTGAAGGGAACTTAGCGGGGGGCCCCCCTAGCACAGATACGCAGTATTTT. Looking up the rest from reference TRBV2 and TRBJ2-3 gives the full variable domain: EPEVTQTPSHQVTQMGQEVILRCVPISNHLYFYWYRQILGQKVEFLVSFYNNEISEKSEIFDDQFSVERPDGSNFTLKIRSTKLEDSAMYFCASSEGNLAGGPPSTDTQYFGPGTRLTVL.

J is TRBJ1-1 and V is TRBV4-1, with TRBD1 identical over 8 bases. The CDR3 covers 16 residues. The germline V gene encodes CDR1 MGHRA and CDR2 YSYEKL. Losses at the gene ends were 4 bases for V and 5 bases for J; bases not matched to a gene: 12. CDR3 amino acids: CASSRDFRQGATEAFF. The CDR3 region has the DNA TGCGCCAGCAGCCGGGACTTTCGGCAGGGGGCTACTGAAGCTTTCTTT.

The rearrangement uses TRBV13 and TRBJ2-3; possibly TRBD1 for D (6 bases). This CDR3 has 17 residues. CDR1 is PRHDT and CDR2 is FYEKMQ in the germline V gene (reference sequence). Deletions cut 5 bases from V and 3 bases from J, with 21 bases between. CDR3 coding DNA: TGTGCCAGCAGCCCCTCCGACATTGGACAGCCAACAGATACGCAGTATTTT. Translated: CASSPSDIGQPTDTQYF.

The rearrangement joins TRBV3-1 (or the pseudogene TRBV3-2) to TRBJ2-7; D not certain. V was trimmed by 1 base and J by 1 base, leaving 8 bases between them. This CDR3 contains 14 residues. Germline V lookup: CDR1 LGHDT, CDR2 YNNKEL (reference sequence). CDR3 amino acids: CASSQAPDSYEQYF. As DNA, the CDR3 is TGTGCCAGCAGCCAAGCCCCAGATTCCTACGAGCAGTACTTC.

The rearrangement links TRBV6-4 to TRBJ2-2, with 10 positions matching TRBD2. CDR1 is MRHNA and CDR2 is SNTAGT in the germline V gene. The CDR3 runs to 14 residues. V trimming: 2 bases; J trimming: 7 bases; junction bases outside the gene matches: 1. The CDR3 nucleotides are TGTGCCAGCAGTGACCTAGCGGGGGTCGGGGAGCTGTTTTTT. Its translation is CASSDLAGVGELFF.

The rearrangement joins TRBV4-1 to TRBJ2-1; 11 nucleotides align to TRBD2. The junction had 4 bases not matched to a gene; V was cut back by 4 bases and J by 2 bases. The length of the CDR3 is 16 residues. The germline gives CDR1 MGHRA, CDR2 YSYEKL. The CDR3 is CASSPTSGITYNEQFF. The CDR3 nucleotides are TGCGCCAGCAGCCCGACTAGCGGGATTACCTACAATGAGCAGTTCTTC.

The rearrangement uses TRBV4-3 and TRBJ2-7; 12 nucleotides align to TRBD2. Germline V gene data show CDR1 as LGHNA and CDR2 as YSLEER. With V trimmed by 0 bases and J by 7 bases, 1 base remained unmatched. This CDR3 is built from 14 residues. The CDR3 coding sequence is TGCGCCAGCAGCCAAGATACTAGCGGGAGGGAGCAGTACTTC. This gives the protein CASSQDTSGREQYF.

The V and J genes are TRBV7-8 and TRBJ1-2; TRBD1 is a possible D gene (5 bases). With 1 base removed from V and 4 bases from J, the gap between germline ends came to 13 bases. The CDR3 has 15 amino acids. Germline values: CDR1 SGHVS, CDR2 FQNEAQ. CDR3 in amino acids: CASSLGSDGGYGYTF. CDR3 nucleotides: TGTGCCAGCAGCTTAGGGTCGGACGGGGGCTATGGCTACACCTTC.

This clone came up once. The V and J genes are TRBV6-6 and TRBJ2-7; no clear D. V was cut by 6 bases and J by 6 bases, with 18 bases left in between. CDR1 is MNHNY and CDR2 is SVGAGI in the germline V gene (reference sequence). The CDR3 consists of 14 residues. CDR3 bases: TGTGCCAGCAGAGACTCGACCTCTCTGTTCGAGCAGTACTTC. This codes for CASRDSTSLFEQYF.

The rearrangement links TRBV30 to TRBJ1-2, with 7 bases lining up with TRBD1. V was clipped by 4 bases and J by 7 bases; unmatched bases: 3. The CDR3 consists of 11 residues. In germline, CDR1 is GTSNPN, CDR2 SVGIG (reference sequence). CDR3 DNA sequence: TGTGCCTGGACCCGGGACAGTGGCTACACCTTC. Translating it yields CAWTRDSGYTF.

The rearrangement uses TRBV6-2 or TRBV6-3 and TRBJ2-2; weak D call: TRBD2 (6 bases). Germline CDR1 reads MNHEY; CDR2 reads SVGEGT. The CDR3 has 15 residues. Between the trimmed V and J ends, which lost 4 bases and 3 bases, there was a span of 12 bases. The CDR3 here is CASSSSGLDTGELFF. The CDR3 region has the DNA TGTGCCAGCAGTTCCTCGGGACTTGACACCGGGGAGCTGTTTTTT.

The V gene is TRBV12-3 or TRBV12-4, the J gene TRBJ1-1, with D maybe TRBD1 (6 bases). Trimming shortened V by 7 bases and J by 5 bases, and 14 bases separated the two germline ends. CDR3 length equals 13 residues. CDR3 DNA: TGTGCCAGCAAACCCACCGGGACAACTGAAGCTTTCTTT. Its translation: CASKPTGTTEAFF.

The chain is built from TRBV7-9 and TRBJ2-2; TRBD2 agrees at 14 bases. CDR3 length: 18 amino acids. The germline gives CDR1 SEHNR, CDR2 FQNEAQ (reference sequence). V gave up 4 bases and J gave up 5 bases; unmatched junction bases: 9. The CDR3: CASSSLGLAGGRTGELFF. CDR3 in DNA: TGTGCCAGCAGCTCGCTTGGACTAGCGGGAGGAAGAACCGGGGAGCTGTTTTTT.

The J gene is TRBJ2-7, the V gene TRBV18; TRBD1 agrees at 7 bases. CDR1 is KGHSH, CDR2 LQKENI, per germline. This CDR3 region has 13 residues. J was trimmed by 2 bases and V by 6 bases; bases with no gene match: 4. The DNA of the CDR3 is TGTGCCAGCTCCAGGGACAGTACCTACGAGCAGTACTTC. Translating it yields CASSRDSTYEQYF.

This rearrangement joins TRBV5-5 to TRBJ2-7, with TRBD1 matching 7 bases. The CDR3 runs 14 residues. After removal of 3 bases from V and 6 bases from J, the junction contained 9 bases not matched to a gene. Germline V lookup: CDR1 SGHKS, CDR2 YYEKEE (reference sequence). The CDR3: CASSSIGGVSEQYF. CDR3 sequence (DNA): TGTGCCAGCAGCTCAATAGGGGGCGTTTCCGAGCAGTACTTC.

The chain links TRBV20-1 to TRBJ2-2, with D possibly matching TRBD1 (6 bases). The CDR3 has 14 amino acids. The germline V gene encodes CDR1 DFQATT and CDR2 SNEGSKA (reference sequence). V was cut by 3 bases and J by 7 bases, with 15 bases left in between. The CDR3 loop is CSASKQFRGGELFF. DNA of the CDR3: TGCAGTGCTAGTAAGCAGTTCAGGGGCGGGGAGCTGTTTTTT.

This rearrangement joins TRBV29-1 to TRBJ1-2; TRBD1 aligns across 8 bases. Germline CDR1 reads SQVTM; CDR2 reads ANQGSEA. CDR3 length equals 14 residues. After removal of 4 bases from V and 4 bases from J, the junction contained 8 bases not matched to a gene. CDR3 loop: CSVGSTGGGYGYTF. The CDR3 region has the DNA TGCAGCGTTGGCTCAACAGGGGGTGGCTATGGCTACACCTTC.

This clone showed up many times. This chain connects TRBV7-8 to TRBJ1-2, with TRBD1 matching 8 bases. Germline CDR1 reads SGHVS; CDR2 reads FQNEAQ. V shed 5 bases and J 4 bases; nucleotides not matched to a gene: 9. The CDR3 spans 15 residues. The CDR3 DNA reads TGTGCCAGCAGCCTAGGGACCGGGACAGGCTATGGCTACACCTTC. It encodes CASSLGTGTGYGYTF.

The chain joins TRBV11-2 to TRBJ2-1; maybe TRBD2 (6 bases). CDR3 length: 14 amino acids. The V and J ends lost 3 bases and 3 bases respectively, with 9 bases between them. Looked up from germline, CDR1 is SGHAT and CDR2 is FQNNGV. The CDR3 sequence is CASSLGGGYNEQFF. The CDR3 DNA reads as TGTGCCAGCAGCTTGGGGGGAGGCTACAATGAGCAGTTCTTC.

CDR3 nucleotides: TGTGCCAGCAGCTCGGCCGTTAGACAGGCATCCTACGAGCAGTACTTC. Translated: CASSSAVRQASYEQYF. The chain couples TRBV5-6 to TRBJ2-7, with a tentative D call TRBD1 (6 bases). This CDR3 is built from 16 residues. V lost 3 bases, J lost 1 base, and 17 bases lay in between. Germline CDR1 is SGHDT and CDR2 is YYEEEE.

This rearrangement joins TRBV13 to TRBJ2-3, with 8 bases fitting TRBD2. With V trimmed by 2 bases and J by 6 bases, 13 bases remained unmatched. Germline CDR1 reads PRHDT; CDR2 reads FYEKMQ (reference sequence). CDR3 size: 17 residues. The DNA of the CDR3 is TGTGCCAGCAGCTTAAGGCGAGCGGGGGACGTTCGGGATACGCAGTATTTT. Amino acid sequence: CASSLRRAGDVRDTQYF.

The chain combines TRBV30 with TRBJ1-2; D possibly corresponds to TRBD1 (6 bases). Germline lookup yields CDR1 GTSNPN and CDR2 SVGIG (reference sequence). This CDR3 spans 12 amino acids. V shed 0 bases and J shed 5 bases, with 7 bases lying between them. The CDR3 bases are TGTGCCTGGAGTGTAGGACAGTATGGCTACACCTTC. Protein product: CAWSVGQYGYTF.

This clone was counted a single time. The chain is built from TRBV9 and TRBJ2-7; D may be TRBD2 (7 bases). This CDR3 region has 15 residues. CDR1 SGDLS and CDR2 YYNGEE come from the germline V gene. V lost 4 bases and J 7 bases, leaving 21 bases between the germline ends. The CDR3 DNA reads as TGTGCCAGCAGCCCAGGGGAGGGGCGGTTCGGGGAGCAGTACTTC. Translated: CASSPGEGRFGEQYF. The full variable domain, in which reference TRBV9 and TRBJ2-7 provide the parts outside the CDR3, is DSGVTQTPKHLITATGQRVTLRCSPRSGDLSVYWYQQSLDQGLQFLIQYYNGEERAKGNILERFSAQQFPDLHSELNLSSLELGDSALYFCASSPGEGRFGEQYFGPGTRLTVT.

The J gene is TRBJ2-7, the V gene TRBV30, with TRBD1 identical over 7 bases. V gave up 3 bases and J gave up 6 bases; unmatched junction bases: 8. The CDR3 length is 13 residues. Germline CDR1 and CDR2: GTSNPN and SVGIG (reference sequence). Here the CDR3 reads CAWSRTGSGEQYF. The DNA for the CDR3 is TGTGCCTGGAGCAGGACAGGTTCGGGCGAGCAGTACTTC.

This clone was counted a single time. The chain carries TRBV6-4 and TRBJ2-3, with D tentatively TRBD1 (5 bases). The CDR3 is made up of 15 amino acids. With 4 bases removed from V and 3 bases from J, the gap between germline ends came to 14 bases. CDR1 is MRHNA, CDR2 SNTAGT, per germline. CDR3 protein: CASSGGWGRTDTQYF. The CDR3 nucleotides read TGTGCCAGCAGTGGAGGTTGGGGCCGGACAGATACGCAGTATTTT.